This TCR beta chain came from a study of T cell responses to AZD1222 COVID-19 vaccine. Trimming took 6 bases from V and 4 from J, leaving 21 bases between them. Germline loops: CDR1 SQVTM, CDR2 ANQGSEA. The CDR3 has 15 residues. Sequencing used immunoSEQ multiplex PCR; TCRdb keeps in-frame clones, though not all of them. Among some 140,000 clones, about 92% were seen once, and the ten largest hold about 3%. The V gene is TRBV29-1, the J gene TRBJ1-1; D possibly corresponds to TRBD1 (5 bases). The receptor comes from an adult in good health. The specimen comprised peripheral blood, sampled on day 0 of AZD1222 vaccination. CDR3 DNA: TGCAGCGTCCAACACGCAGGGACGCTCGCCACTGAAGCTTTCTTT. Its protein is CSVQHAGTLATEAFF.